This entry is about one T cell receptor beta chain. Its specific antigen is unknown. No base quality information exists; no much larger clone differs at one position. This sample is part of a study of T cells in Graves' hyperthyroidism and ophthalmopathy (dated by TCRdb to 2018 to 2020). Concerning the study at large: Peripheral blood was sampled at the time of initial diagnosis, prior to any treatment. TCR V-J signatures able to tell the groups apart were searched for in a discovery cohort of 90 to 100 patients, of whom over 40 had Graves' ophthalmopathy and 55 to 60 had stable Graves' hyperthyroidism. Prospective prediction of ophthalmopathy was tested in an independent validation cohort consisting of some 20 hyperthyroidism patients and around 16 patients who later progressed to ophthalmopathy. The roughly 99 discovery patients were divided at random into training and test sets in a 7:3 ratio. Thyroid tissue and blood T-cell repertoires from about 6 Graves' hyperthyroidism patients were also compared in the study. Once sampling was done, hyperthyroidism patients were given methimazole at a starting dose of 30 mg daily, whereas ophthalmopathy patients were given high-dose intravenous methylprednisolone. The paper describes TCR Vbeta CDR3 sequencing of roughly 130 peripheral blood samples, made up of 43 ophthalmopathy patients, 70 to 80 hyperthyroidism patients and 17 progressor patients.

Including the terminal cysteine and phenylalanine, the CDR3 comprises 17 residues. Just the 51-base CDR3 DNA is kept, in frame starting at base 1. V trim: 1 base; J trim: 7 bases; unmatched bases: 11. The germline V gene provides CDR1 SGHNT and CDR2 YENEEA. Moderately to severely active disease, a Clinical Activity Score of at least 3, a NOSPECS grade of at least 4, and a duration under 3 months were present in ophthalmopathy patients. Patients with uncontrolled infections, other autoimmune diseases, pregnancy or lactation were excluded. Diagnoses were established on the basis of clinical symptoms, serum thyroxine and TRAb, thyroid ultrasound, and orbital computed tomography. Ficoll-Paque density gradient centrifugation was used to isolate PBMCs from 8.5 to 10 ml of fresh peripheral blood. Total RNA was extracted with Trizol reagent, and quality was checked on an Agilent 2100 Bioanalyzer. TCR beta CDR3 regions were amplified from RNA transcripts. The first round of RT-PCR for the TCR CDR3 was performed with the HTBI primer set and the Qiagen OneStep RT-PCR kit. Libraries were constructed in a second round of multiplex PCR, after which size selection and purification were performed. Sequencing of the libraries was done on an Illumina HiSeq2000 using paired-end 100 bp reads. Concerning the study's data processing: SOAPnuke was used to process the raw data, with reads discarded if the reads contained adapters or uncalled bases, had a mean Phred below 15, or lacked an exact constant-primer or identifier match. High-quality paired reads were merged using COPE v1.2.5, and each unique nucleotide sequence was defined as a clonotype. MiTCR v1.1 was used to align clonotypes to the IMGT TRBV, TRBD and TRBJ reference segments. The analysis included only V-J combinations with a frequency above 0.0001, which together covered 99% to 99.2% of the repertoires. A TCS score was defined as the ratio of F50 (clonal expansion) to E x V (chaos), with BLOSUM62-based TCRdist applied between CDR3 peptides within each V-J. Welch's t-statistics and random forest reduced roughly 540 V-J features to 13, which were used in a naive Bayes classifier (R e1071). Starting from the raw public reads, TCRdb applied fastp trimming at Q25, assembled clones with MiXCR and retained in-frame beta chains. CDR3 protein duplicates are merged, each entry listing the most common genes and DNA. It is TCRdb's table, rather than the study itself, that gives the V and J calls and clone size. The sample table shows 490,000 or so distinct CDR3 sequences, and under 25% are seen once. The ten most abundant clones make up 45% to 50% of the sample.

General conclusions and limits of the study: Blood samples also contained most of the expanded thyroid clonotypes (frequency above 0.001), which suggests that blood repertoires may reflect thyroid immune responses. Ophthalmopathy was separated from stable hyperthyroidism by a 13 V-J signature model, with approximately 89% sensitivity and 81% to 82% specificity obtained in cross-validation and 80%/75% obtained in testing. Sample size was not statistically predetermined, and blinding of investigators to group allocation was not performed. In validation, the model predicted progression to ophthalmopathy a median of about 5.9 months before onset, with approximately 71% sensitivity and roughly 77% specificity.

The sample comprised blood. The chain uses TRBV11-3 and TRBJ2-1, and TRBD1 aligns with 9 junction nucleotides. The clonotype comes from a woman in her 70s with Graves' ophthalmopathy. The nucleotides read TGTGCCAGCAGCTTAGGGCTGGGGGACAGGGAGATGAATGAGCAGTTCTTC. Its protein product is CASSLGLGDREMNEQFF.